The next 15 T cell receptor beta chains were all read from a single sample in a study of cytomegalovirus exposure and HLA in healthy donors. It was with 60 Vbeta and 13 Jbeta primers that the PCR ran. TCRdb's table, derived via immunoSEQ multiplex PCR, lists solely in-frame clones and lacks some. The table has around 130,000 clones, roughly 80% seen once. Sequencing used PBMCs. The source is a woman aged 18-29 years in good health and CMV-seronegative.

As for this clone: Sequence at one end of the junction differs from germline and may be a read error. The chain recombines TRBV7-3 with TRBJ1-5; TRBD1 matches 8 bases. Germline V gene data show CDR1 as SGHTA and CDR2 as FQGTGA. There are 14 residues in the CDR3. As DNA, the CDR3 is TGTTCCAGCAGCTTACAGGGGGGCGGTCAGCCCCAGCATTTT. Residues: CSSSLQGGGQPQHF.

The chain is built from TRBV9 and TRBJ2-3, with 9 bases fitting TRBD2. After removal of 4 bases from V and 1 base from J, the junction contained 7 bases not matched to a gene. The germline gives CDR1 SGDLS, CDR2 YYNGEE. The CDR3 spans 16 residues. The CDR3 region has the DNA TGTGCCAGCAGCCCCCGTAAGCGGGGGGGCACAGATACGCAGTATTTT. It is translated as CASSPRKRGGTDTQYF. Supplemented by reference TRBV9 and TRBJ2-3, the full variable domain reads DSGVTQTPKHLITATGQRVTLRCSPRSGDLSVYWYQQSLDQGLQFLIQYYNGEERAKGNILERFSAQQFPDLHSELNLSSLELGDSALYFCASSPRKRGGTDTQYFGPGTRLTVL.

The V call is TRBV20-1, the J call TRBJ2-7; D ambiguous. Between the trimmed V and J ends, which lost 2 bases and 4 bases, there was a span of 6 bases. The CDR3 loop spans 11 amino acids. Germline CDR1 DFQATT, CDR2 SNEGSKA (reference sequence). CDR3 coding DNA: TGCAGTGCTAGATCCGTTTACGAGCAGTACTTC. As protein: CSARSVYEQYF.

This sequence joins TRBV19 and TRBJ2-2, with 7 bases aligning to TRBD1. J was trimmed by 3 bases and V by 5 bases; bases with no gene match: 9. CDR1 and CDR2 (germline): LNHDA, SQIVND (reference sequence). This CDR3 is built from 16 residues. The CDR3 region is CASSVGNRGHTGELFF. For the CDR3, the DNA is TGTGCCAGTAGTGTGGGTAACAGGGGACACACCGGGGAGCTGTTTTTT.

The V gene is TRBV7-9, the J gene TRBJ1-2, with 7 bases aligning to TRBD1. The CDR3 is 13 amino acids. With 5 bases clipped from V and 6 bases from J, the junction kept 6 bases outside the gene matches. The germline gives CDR1 SEHNR, CDR2 FQNEAQ (reference sequence). The CDR3, as DNA: TGTGCCAGCAGCCCTACCGGGACAGATGGCTACACCTTC. It yields the protein CASSPTGTDGYTF.

Regarding this clone: At one end the junction does not follow the germline gene, possibly because of a read error. This chain uses TRBV5-8 with TRBJ2-6, with a possible D match to TRBD1 (6 bases). There are 16 residues in the CDR3. Germline values: CDR1 SGHTS, CDR2 YDEGEE. The chain's CDR3 is CASSFRGNSGANGLTF. The DNA for the CDR3 is TGTGCCAGCAGCTTCAGGGGAAACTCTGGGGCCAACGGCCTGACTTTC.

The chain couples TRBV20-1 to TRBJ1-1; the D is unclear. The length of the CDR3 is 11 residues. Germline values: CDR1 DFQATT, CDR2 SNEGSKA (reference sequence). The V end lost 5 bases, the J end lost 7 bases, and 11 bases lay between the germline ends. The CDR3 DNA is TGCAGTGCTGGAGTAGAGGTTGAAGCTTTCTTT. Amino acid sequence: CSAGVEVEAFF.

V usage is TRBV5-1 and J usage is TRBJ2-3; a weak D match, TRBD1 (5 bases). Trimming shortened V by 8 bases and J by 3 bases, and 16 bases separated the two germline ends. The CDR3 spans 14 residues. Germline V lookup: CDR1 SGHRS, CDR2 YFSETQ. The CDR3 region has the DNA TGCGCCAGTGGGCAGGGTATGGTAACAGATACGCAGTATTTT. It specifies CASGQGMVTDTQYF.

The gene calls are TRBV14 and TRBJ1-2; D ambiguous. CDR1 SGHDN and CDR2 FVKESK come from the germline V gene. Deletions cut 4 bases from V and 0 bases from J, with 12 bases between. The CDR3 contains 15 residues. The CDR3 sequence is CASSLRRRANYGYTF. CDR3 in DNA: TGTGCCAGCAGCCTAAGACGGAGAGCTAACTATGGCTACACCTTC. The entire variable domain, with the rest obtained from reference TRBV14 and TRBJ1-2, is as follows: EAGVTQFPSHSVIEKGQTVTLRCDPISGHDNLYWYRRVMGKEIKFLLHFVKESKQDESGMPNNRFLAERTGGTYSTLKVQPAELEDSGVYFCASSLRRRANYGYTFGSGTRLTVV.

The CDR3 DNA reads as TGTGCCAGCAGCTTGATTTATCCGGGACAGAATTCACCCCTCCACTTT. This encodes CASSLIYPGQNSPLHF. The chain has TRBV7-9 and TRBJ1-6, with TRBD1 identical over 7 bases. V lost 3 bases to trimming and J lost 7 bases; unmatched junction nucleotides: 9. The CDR3 consists of 16 residues. Germline V gives CDR1 SEHNR, CDR2 FQNEAQ (reference sequence). The whole variable domain, filled in from reference TRBV7-9 and TRBJ1-6, reads DTGVSQNPRHKITKRGQNVTFRCDPISEHNRLYWYRQTLGQGPEFLTYFQNEAQLEKSRLLSDRFSAERPKGSFSTLEIQRTEQGDSAMYLCASSLIYPGQNSPLHFGNGTRLTVT.

Only one count was recorded for this clone. The chain joins TRBV9 to TRBJ2-1; 9 nucleotides match TRBD1. V lost 0 bases, J lost 4 bases, and 11 bases stayed unmatched. The germline CDR1 and CDR2 sequences are SGDLS and YYNGEE. This CDR3 has 18 residues. The CDR3 sequence: CASSVGGSGTGFYNEQFF. CDR3 DNA sequence: TGTGCCAGCAGCGTAGGGGGGTCCGGGACAGGGTTTTACAATGAGCAGTTCTTC.

This chain links TRBV4-1 with TRBJ2-7, with 7 bases aligning to TRBD1. CDR1 and CDR2 from the germline V gene are MGHRA and YSYEKL. The ends lost 1 base at V and 5 bases at J; junction bases unmatched: 11. This CDR3 has 16 residues. For the CDR3, the DNA is TGCGCCAGCAGCCAAGCCCCTGACAGGGCATTCGACGAGCAGTACTTC. This sequence encodes CASSQAPDRAFDEQYF.

The chain has TRBV19 and TRBJ1-2, with D possibly matching TRBD1 (5 bases). This CDR3 is 15 amino acids long. The V gene lost 7 bases and the J gene lost 2 bases, with 17 bases spanning the gap. Germline V gene data show CDR1 as LNHDA and CDR2 as SQIVND (reference sequence). The DNA of the CDR3 is TGTGCCAGTACCTCCTTGGGGCCGTCGAACTATGGCTACACCTTC. This codes for CASTSLGPSNYGYTF.

The chain combines TRBV5-6 with TRBJ1-1; unclear D gene. Trimming stripped 6 bases from V and 6 bases from J, with 18 bases between. The germline CDR1 and CDR2 sequences are SGHDT and YYEEEE. This CDR3 region has 14 residues. The CDR3 DNA reads as TGTGCCAGCACTTCCGGGATACTAACCCCTGAAGCTTTCTTT. This gives the protein CASTSGILTPEAFF.

The rearrangement uses TRBV9 and TRBJ1-1; D may be TRBD1 (5 bases). Germline V lookup: CDR1 SGDLS, CDR2 YYNGEE. Trimming removed 1 base at V and 4 bases at J, with 8 bases between. This CDR3 is built from 13 residues. CDR3 DNA sequence: TGTGCCAGCAGCGTACAGGGCGTCACTGAAGCTTTCTTT. Protein product: CASSVQGVTEAFF.